This T cell receptor (beta chain) is drawn from a study of post-analysis software for immune sequencing data. Background on the study: Several disease courses (relapsing-remitting, secondary progressive and progressive-relapsing) of multiple sclerosis were included.

This CDR3 spans 14 amino acids. Germline CDR1 SGHRS, CDR2 YFSETQ. V lost 2 bases and J 4 bases, leaving 12 bases between the germline ends. Findings of the study overall: Clustering by F measure revealed strong co-clustering among samples prepared together in one batch. Patients with multiple sclerosis recorded significantly lower normalized Chao1 diversity than controls, the study found. Controls showed lower frequencies than patients for roughly five TRBV segments, and TRBV5-6, TRBV5-1 and TRBV20-1 were among these.

The library was made from cDNA and included unique molecular identifiers. Starting from roughly 1 to 10 million T cells, the study yielded hundreds of thousands of cDNA molecules. One entry per CDR3 protein, called by TCRdb with MiXCR from the PCR reads. The data hold over 700,000 distinct CDR3 sequences, with approximately 30% observed a single time. This clonotype was seen a few times. Its antigen is unknown. The TCR was taken from a girl aged 5-17 years with multiple sclerosis. The chain couples TRBV5-1 to TRBJ1-2; D not resolved. The sequencing input was blood. The CDR3 sequence is CASSFPDGVYGYTF. The CDR3 coding sequence is TGCGCCAGCAGCTTCCCGGACGGAGTCTATGGCTACACCTTC.